These 6 T cell receptor beta chains share one sample of origin, sequenced in a study of PD-L1 blockade in urothelial cancer. Time point given: peripheral blood 6 weeks after treatment start. Clones were sequenced by immunoSEQ multiplex PCR, and TCRdb holds only the in-frame ones, with some missing. The table shows about 130,000 clones, with about 84% occurring only once. Sequencing was performed on PBMCs, taken around atezolizumab (anti-PD-L1) treatment. The origin of the receptors is a man aged 50-60 years with urothelial cancer.

This clone was picked up a small number of times. The chain links TRBV5-4 to TRBJ2-5, with D possibly being TRBD2 (5 bases). V gave up 2 bases and J gave up 9 bases, with 11 bases separating them. CDR1 SGHNT and CDR2 YYREEE come from the germline V gene (reference sequence). The CDR3 has 12 amino acids. The CDR3 DNA is TGTGCCAGCAGCTTTGGGGAGTTGGCCCAGTACTTC. Amino acid sequence: CASSFGELAQYF.

This clone was picked up a small number of times. The chain couples TRBV5-4 to TRBJ2-7, with D possibly being TRBD1 (5 bases). Germline CDR1 is SGHNT and CDR2 is YYREEE (reference sequence). CDR3 size: 13 residues. Trimming left V 4 bases short and J 2 bases short, with 10 bases between. In DNA, the CDR3 is TGTGCCAGCAGCAGAGACAGTACCTACGAGCAGTACTTC. This gives the protein CASSRDSTYEQYF.

The CDR3 DNA sequence: TGTGCCAGCAGCCTAGGTAGCGGGAGTCGGGAGCAGTACTTC. Amino acid sequence: CASSLGSGSREQYF. This rearrangement joins TRBV7-3 to TRBJ2-7; TRBD2 agrees at 9 bases. The CDR3 totals 14 residues. Germline V lookup: CDR1 SGHTA, CDR2 FQGTGA. V was pared by 5 bases and J by 7 bases, with 9 bases of the junction left unmatched.

V usage is TRBV6-1 and J usage is TRBJ2-7, with TRBD2 identical over 7 bases. The CDR3 covers 15 residues. Germline V gene data show CDR1 as MNHNS and CDR2 as SASEGT. V trimming: 2 bases; J trimming: 8 bases; junction bases outside the gene matches: 12. CDR3 DNA sequence: TGTGCCAGCAGTGAACTTGGACGGCGCGGGGGAAAGCAGTACTTC. Translated, it gives CASSELGRRGGKQYF.

The rearrangement uses TRBV5-1 and TRBJ2-7; 11 bases are a match to TRBD2. Germline CDR1 and CDR2: SGHRS and YFSETQ. V trimming: 6 bases; J trimming: 6 bases; junction bases outside the gene matches: 8. This CDR3 comprises 14 residues. CDR3 amino acids: CASTSSGRSGEQYF. The CDR3 region has the DNA TGCGCCAGCACCTCTAGCGGGAGGTCCGGCGAGCAGTACTTC.

V gene TRBV7-2 combines with J gene TRBJ2-5; 7 bases align to TRBD2. The trim removed 0 bases at V and 5 bases at J, leaving 9 bases unmatched. Germline assignment: CDR1 SGHTA and CDR2 FQGNSA. The CDR3 is made up of 16 amino acids. The CDR3 protein is CASSLAYAGEGETQYF. The CDR3 nucleotides are TGTGCCAGCAGCTTAGCGTACGCGGGAGAGGGGGAGACCCAGTACTTC.